The next 29 T cell receptor beta chains were all read from a single sample in a study of blood T cells in healthy people across ages. Sample-barcoded 5' priming and a J-beta primer mix drove a second PCR of roughly 7 to 11 cycles. TCRdb reanalysed the 5' RACE reads using MiXCR and keeps one entry per CDR3 protein. The top ten hold roughly 8% of the sample, which has some 1.7 million distinct CDR3 sequences, roughly 27% seen once. Sequences were obtained from blood. The origin of the receptors is a woman aged 25 to 39 in good health.

This clonotype was picked up a small number of times. This chain connects TRBV5-1 to TRBJ2-7, with a tentative D call TRBD2 (6 bases). The CDR3 contains 15 residues. V was trimmed by 0 bases and J by 2 bases, leaving 12 bases between them. Germline V gene lookup returns CDR1 SGHRS and CDR2 YFSETQ. The CDR3: CASSLELADTYEQYF. The CDR3 region has the DNA TGCGCCAGCAGCTTGGAATTAGCGGATACCTACGAGCAGTACTTC.

This clonotype was detected many times. The V and J genes are TRBV25-1 and TRBJ2-7; the match to TRBD1 covers 8 bases. The CDR3 totals 15 residues. CDR1 and CDR2 (germline): MGHDK, SYGVNS. Losses at the gene ends were 3 bases for V and 2 bases for J; bases not matched to a gene: 6. The CDR3 reads CASSDTSRGPYEQYF. CDR3 nucleotides: TGTGCCAGCAGTGACACTAGCAGGGGGCCCTACGAGCAGTACTTC.

The chain couples TRBV5-1 to TRBJ1-2, with 9 nucleotides matching TRBD1. CDR1 is SGHRS and CDR2 is YFSETQ in the germline V gene. The V gene end was trimmed by 0 bases and the J gene end by 4 bases; junction bases not matched to a gene: 4. The CDR3 runs to 15 residues. CDR3 nucleotides: TGCGCCAGCAGCTTGGATACAGGGGGCCCCTATGGCTACACCTTC. Its translation is CASSLDTGGPYGYTF.

The chain carries TRBV4-1 and TRBJ2-2, with 10 bases lining up with TRBD2. CDR1 is MGHRA and CDR2 is YSYEKL in the germline V gene. The CDR3 has 17 residues. Trimming took 0 bases from V and 5 from J; bases not matched to a gene: 6. In DNA, the CDR3 is TGCGCCAGCAGCCAAGATCCCCTAGCGGGGGTGACCGGGGAGCTGTTTTTT. Translation: CASSQDPLAGVTGELFF.

The CDR3 loop reads CASSFQVDTDTQYF. The CDR3 nucleotides read TGTGCCAGCAGCTTCCAGGTTGACACAGATACGCAGTATTTT. The rearrangement uses TRBV5-5 and TRBJ2-3; D unresolved. Trimming removed 2 bases at V and 2 bases at J, with 9 bases between. The CDR3 length is 14 residues. Germline assignment: CDR1 SGHKS and CDR2 YYEKEE (reference sequence).

This clonotype was detected only a few times. This chain joins TRBV6-2 or TRBV6-3 and TRBJ2-4; D may be TRBD2 (6 bases). Trimming pared 0 bases from V and 13 bases from J, leaving 19 bases between. Looked up from germline, CDR1 is MNHEY and CDR2 is SVGEGT. The CDR3 is 15 amino acids. The CDR3 spells CASSYSPSARGEQYF. The DNA of the CDR3 is TGTGCCAGCAGTTACTCGCCTAGCGCGAGGGGTGAGCAGTACTTC.

This clonotype was counted only a few times. The chain joins TRBV12-3 or TRBV12-4 to TRBJ2-7; TRBD2 agrees at 10 bases. This CDR3 is built from 15 residues. Trimming removed 8 bases from V and 1 base from J; junction bases left unmatched: 8. CDR3 in amino acids: CASRTSGGGSYEQYF. The CDR3 DNA sequence: TGTGCCAGCCGGACTAGCGGAGGGGGATCCTACGAGCAGTACTTC.

The V call is TRBV28, the J call TRBJ1-1; perhaps TRBD1 as D (5 bases). The V gene's germline CDR1 is MDHEN and CDR2 SYDVKM. This CDR3 comprises 14 residues. V shed 3 bases and J shed 7 bases, with 15 bases lying between them. Written as DNA, the CDR3 is TGTGCCAGCAGTTTTTTCAGGGAACTAAGTGAAGCTTTCTTT. Its protein product is CASSFFRELSEAFF.

This clonotype has more than one count but fewer than ten. The chain employs TRBV20-1 and TRBJ2-3; D not certain. V dropped 5 bases and J dropped 0 bases, with 6 bases sitting between them. The CDR3 has 12 residues. Germline-derived CDR1 and CDR2 are DFQATT and SNEGSKA (reference sequence). CDR3 protein: CSADSSTDTQYF. The CDR3 DNA sequence: TGCAGTGCTGACTCGAGCACAGATACGCAGTATTTT.

The chain is built from TRBV6-5 and TRBJ2-3; no definite D call. This CDR3 comprises 14 residues. V was clipped by 0 bases and J by 4 bases, with 8 bases between them. CDR1 MNHEY and CDR2 SVGAGI come from the germline V gene. CDR3 protein: CASSYSQRPDTQYF. DNA for the CDR3: TGTGCCAGCAGTTACTCCCAGAGGCCAGATACGCAGTATTTT.

The chain links TRBV9 to TRBJ2-3, with 8 bases fitting TRBD1. The CDR3 runs to 15 residues. Germline V lookup: CDR1 SGDLS, CDR2 YYNGEE. With V trimmed by 4 bases and J by 5 bases, 9 bases remained unmatched. CDR3 loop: CASSLQGVFVDTQYF. The DNA of the CDR3 is TGTGCCAGCAGCCTACAGGGGGTCTTTGTAGATACGCAGTATTTT.

V is TRBV5-4 and J is TRBJ2-2; 16 positions agree with TRBD2. The trim removed 4 bases at V and 5 bases at J, leaving 8 bases unmatched. From germline, CDR1 is SGHNT and CDR2 YYREEE (reference sequence). The CDR3 has 18 amino acids. The CDR3 bases are TGTGCCAGCAGCCCCCCGGGACTAGCGGGGGGGCGTACCGGGGAGCTGTTTTTT. This sequence encodes CASSPPGLAGGRTGELFF.

This clonotype appeared a few times. The chain recombines TRBV20-1 with TRBJ1-1, with TRBD1 matching over 10 bases. J lost 6 bases, V lost 6 bases, and 10 bases had no gene match. Germline CDR1 reads DFQATT; CDR2 reads SNEGSKA (reference sequence). There are 14 residues in the CDR3. The CDR3 loop is CSAEPGQGSPEAFF. The CDR3 bases are TGCAGTGCGGAACCGGGACAGGGGTCACCTGAAGCTTTCTTT.

V usage is TRBV7-8 and J usage is TRBJ1-2; 10 positions match TRBD1. The CDR3 has 14 amino acids. Germline loops: CDR1 SGHVS, CDR2 FQNEAQ. The V gene end was trimmed by 2 bases and the J gene end by 9 bases; junction bases not matched to a gene: 6. The CDR3 sequence: CASSLMTGGGSYTF. The CDR3 nucleotides read TGTGCCAGCAGCTTAATGACAGGGGGCGGTAGCTACACCTTC.

This clonotype was recorded at least ten times. The chain uses TRBV12-3 or TRBV12-4 and TRBJ2-7, with D uncertain. Deletions cut 3 bases from V and 7 bases from J, with 10 bases between. This CDR3 has 12 residues. The CDR3 protein is CASSLNSVEQYF. The CDR3 DNA follows: TGTGCCAGCAGTTTGAATAGTGTTGAGCAGTACTTC.

This clonotype was seen only a few times. The chain couples TRBV20-1 to TRBJ1-4; 8 bases align to TRBD1. CDR3 size: 12 residues. Germline assignment: CDR1 DFQATT and CDR2 SNEGSKA (reference sequence). V shed 6 bases and J 8 bases; nucleotides not matched to a gene: 5. The CDR3 DNA follows: TGCAGTGCGGAGAGACAGGGGGAAAAACTGTTTTTT. As protein: CSAERQGEKLFF.

This clonotype occurred a few times. The chain is built from TRBV7-3 and TRBJ2-3; TRBD2 matches 8 bases. This CDR3 region has 15 residues. Germline CDR1 and CDR2: SGHTA and FQGTGA. V was pared by 3 bases and J by 2 bases, with 4 bases of the junction left unmatched. The CDR3 is CASSFLAGNTDTQYF. The CDR3 bases are TGTGCCAGCAGCTTTTTAGCGGGGAACACAGATACGCAGTATTTT.

This sequence joins TRBV7-2 and TRBJ2-1; 8 bases match TRBD2. CDR1 and CDR2 (germline): SGHTA, FQGNSA. V lost 6 bases, J lost 6 bases, and 7 bases stayed unmatched. The CDR3 has 14 residues. The CDR3 nucleotides read TGTGCCAGCAGTTCACTAGCGGCGATCAATGAGCAGTTCTTC. Its translation is CASSSLAAINEQFF.

Regarding this clonotype: Given a much more abundant clone one base away, this may be a read error. V and J are TRBV7-9 and TRBJ2-7; the match to TRBD2 covers 11 bases. The CDR3 is 15 residues long. Germline V gene sequence: CDR1 SEHNR, CDR2 FQNEAQ (reference sequence). V was pared by 4 bases and J by 7 bases, with 9 bases of the junction left unmatched. The CDR3 region has the DNA TGTGCCAGCAGCTCCCGGGTAGCGGGAGGGGGTGAGCAGTACTTC. Translating gives CASSSRVAGGGEQYF.

This clonotype has a count of ten or more. The chain is built from TRBV2 and TRBJ1-4; perhaps TRBD1 as D (5 bases). Per germline, CDR1 SNHLY and CDR2 FYNNEI. Trimming stripped 7 bases from V and 7 bases from J, with 16 bases between. The CDR3 contains 14 residues. The CDR3 nucleotides read TGTGCCAGCACAGAGGGACGGGACGGTGAAAAACTGTTTTTT. Translated: CASTEGRDGEKLFF.

This clonotype was recorded many times. This rearrangement joins TRBV5-1 to TRBJ2-1; 9 positions match TRBD2. The V segment lost 5 bases and the J segment 9 bases; nucleotides outside the gene matches: 12. This CDR3 has 15 residues. Per the germline V gene, CDR1 is SGHRS and CDR2 is YFSETQ. The DNA for the CDR3 is TGCGCCAGCAGTTTGCCTAGCGGGGCCCTTCGTGAGCAGTTCTTC. Its protein product is CASSLPSGALREQFF.

Concerning this clonotype: A clone one base away is much larger, so this may be a read error. V usage is TRBV5-1 and J usage is TRBJ2-3; 8 bases fit TRBD2. Germline V gene data show CDR1 as SGHRS and CDR2 as YFSETQ. After removal of 4 bases from V and 8 bases from J, the junction contained 6 bases not matched to a gene. The CDR3 sequence is 13 residues long. The CDR3 is CASSPGTRCTQYF. For the CDR3, the DNA is TGCGCCAGCAGCCCTGGGACTAGGTGTACGCAGTATTTT.

The rearrangement links TRBV6-5 to TRBJ1-5, with 7 nucleotides matching TRBD1. This CDR3 has 15 amino acids. Trimming cost V 6 bases and J 1 base; bases outside gene matches: 6. Germline-derived CDR1 and CDR2 are MNHEY and SVGAGI. The CDR3 protein is CASSRQGKSNQPQHF. The CDR3 DNA reads TGTGCCAGCAGCCGACAGGGTAAGAGCAATCAGCCCCAGCATTTT.

The gene calls are TRBV7-2 and TRBJ2-5; 9 nucleotides align to TRBD1. Per germline, CDR1 SGHTA and CDR2 FQGNSA. CDR3 size: 14 residues. The ends lost 7 bases at V and 2 bases at J; junction bases unmatched: 5. CDR3: CASKLQGAQETQYF. In DNA form, the CDR3 reads TGTGCCAGCAAATTACAGGGGGCTCAAGAGACCCAGTACTTC. Combining the CDR3 with reference TRBV7-2 and TRBJ2-5 gives the whole variable domain GAGVSQSPSNKVTEKGKDVELRCDPISGHTALYWYRQSLGQGLEFLIYFQGNSAPDKSGLPSDRFSAERTGGSVSTLTIQRTQQEDSAVYLCASKLQGAQETQYFGPGTRLLVL.

V usage is TRBV7-2 and J usage is TRBJ2-7; no firm D call. The CDR3 runs to 15 residues. V gave up 4 bases and J gave up 1 base, with 14 bases separating them. Germline-derived CDR1 and CDR2 are SGHTA and FQGNSA. CDR3 protein: CASSSSFRASYEQYF. For the CDR3, the DNA is TGTGCCAGCAGCTCTTCTTTCCGGGCGTCCTACGAGCAGTACTTC.

In the case of this clonotype: Just one base apart from a much larger clone, this may be a read error. The J gene is TRBJ1-4, the V gene TRBV29-1; perhaps TRBD1 as D (6 bases). CDR1 SQVTM and CDR2 ANQGSEA come from the germline V gene. With 8 bases removed from V and 0 bases from J, the gap between germline ends came to 13 bases. The CDR3 sequence is 14 residues long. The CDR3 loop is CSIEQGTTNEKLFF. In nucleotides, the CDR3 is TGCAGCATAGAACAGGGAACAACTAATGAAAAACTGTTTTTT.

This clonotype was recorded many times. The chain links TRBV12-3 or TRBV12-4 to TRBJ2-1; tentatively, D is TRBD1 or TRBD2 (10 bases each). The CDR3 length is 21 residues. The V gene lost 5 bases and the J gene lost 0 bases, with 29 bases spanning the gap. The CDR3 sequence is CASSPLPGQGPSGSSYNEQFF. Written as DNA, the CDR3 is TGTGCCAGCAGTCCCCTACCGGGACAGGGGCCTAGCGGGAGCTCCTACAATGAGCAGTTCTTC.

This clonotype was seen many times. This chain links TRBV24-1 with TRBJ2-4, with D maybe TRBD2 (5 bases). This CDR3 is built from 13 residues. Germline V gene lookup returns CDR1 KGHDR and CDR2 SFDVKD. The V and J ends lost 4 bases and 6 bases respectively, with 9 bases between them. The CDR3 loop is CATSEPGLNIQYF. CDR3 bases: TGTGCCACCAGTGAGCCGGGGTTAAACATTCAGTACTTC.

There are a few counts of this clonotype. V and J are TRBV7-9 and TRBJ2-7; D remains unclear. The V gene lost 0 bases and the J gene lost 2 bases, with 8 bases spanning the gap. The V gene's germline CDR1 is SEHNR and CDR2 FQNEAQ (reference sequence). The CDR3 runs 14 residues. Here the CDR3 reads CASSLASWAYEQYF. The CDR3 nucleotides are TGTGCCAGCAGCTTAGCCTCATGGGCCTACGAGCAGTACTTC. Supplemented by reference TRBV7-9 and TRBJ2-7, the full variable domain reads DTGVSQNPRHKITKRGQNVTFRCDPISEHNRLYWYRQTLGQGPEFLTYFQNEAQLEKSRLLSDRFSAERPKGSFSTLEIQRTEQGDSAMYLCASSLASWAYEQYFGPGTRLTVT.